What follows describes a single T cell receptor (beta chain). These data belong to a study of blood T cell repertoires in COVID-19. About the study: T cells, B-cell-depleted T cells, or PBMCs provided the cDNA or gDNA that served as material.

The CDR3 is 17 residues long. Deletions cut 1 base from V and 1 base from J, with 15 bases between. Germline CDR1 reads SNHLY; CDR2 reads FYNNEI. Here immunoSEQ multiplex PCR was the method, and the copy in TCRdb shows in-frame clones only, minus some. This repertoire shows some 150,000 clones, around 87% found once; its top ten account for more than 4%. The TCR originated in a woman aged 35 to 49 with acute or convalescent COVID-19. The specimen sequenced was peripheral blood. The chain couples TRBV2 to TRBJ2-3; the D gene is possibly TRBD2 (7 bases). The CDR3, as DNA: TGTGCCAGCAGTGAAGTAGGCGGGGGACATGGCACAGATACGCAGTATTTT. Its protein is CASSEVGGGHGTDTQYF.